This record looks at one TCR beta chain sequence and its context. No antigen is known for it. The data belong to a study of T cells in localized non-small cell lung cancer. Points from the study as a whole: In the blood, greater T cell density corresponded to longer overall survival. Investigators sequenced only a single tumor region, leaving heterogeneity possible. T cell clonality was highest in uninvolved adjacent lung, above tumor. Adjacent lung tissue had a median 57 of the top 100 clones found in the tumor.

Profiling relied on immunoSEQ multiplex PCR, and the TCRdb table lists in-frame clones only, not all of them. The sample lists about 59,000 clones; approximately 90% were seen once. Sequenced here: peripheral blood, sampled before any cancer treatment. The clonotype originates from a man aged 35 to 69 with stage I lung adenocarcinoma.

CDR3 region: CSVVSGEAYEQYF. CDR3 DNA sequence: TGCAGCGTTGTCAGCGGGGAAGCCTACGAGCAGTACTTC. V usage is TRBV29-1 and J usage is TRBJ2-7; 7 bases line up with TRBD2. Germline CDR1 reads SQVTM; CDR2 reads ANQGSEA. V shed 4 bases, J shed 2 bases, and the junction held 5 bases outside the gene matches. The CDR3 is 13 residues long.